This entry features one TCR beta chain sequence. The target antigen is unknown. These data are taken from a study of cytomegalovirus exposure and HLA in healthy donors. Overall study context: T cells numbering about 179 million yielded 90 million to 140 million unique TCR beta sequences in an earlier analysis. Study-wide points: Some 16,000 TCR beta sequences were associated with HLA alleles at 0.05 false discovery rate in a later analysis. DRB1 had the most TCR associations and HLA-C the fewest, a later analysis found, with rates varying by HLA locus.

CDR3 length: 13 residues. From germline, CDR1 is SGHTA and CDR2 FQGNSA. V was shortened by 5 bases and J by 3 bases, with 11 bases between the two germline ends. 60 Vbeta and 13 Jbeta primers were used in PCR. The method was immunoSEQ multiplex PCR; TCRdb's version includes in-frame clones alone and lacks a portion of them. This listing includes some 120,000 clones. Source material: PBMCs. The chain couples TRBV7-2 to TRBJ2-7; D might be TRBD2 (5 bases). The clonotype comes from a woman in her sixties in good health and CMV-seronegative. CDR3 DNA sequence: TGTGCCAGCAGCCCCGGGATCAACTACGAGCAGTACTTC. It yields the protein CASSPGINYEQYF.